This TCR beta chain was observed in a study of T-cell memory formation after mild COVID-19. TCRdb itself ran the 5' RACE reads through MiXCR, one entry per CDR3 protein. The sample includes roughly 400,000 distinct CDR3 sequences, roughly 18% of them seen just once. The sequenced sample was PBMCs or a T cell subset sorted from them (not recorded which). This sequence originates from a man aged 18 to 30 who had mild COVID-19 (a few samples of this study predate the infection). Cell type and time point are not known.

The CDR3 coding sequence is TGTGCCGTACTAGCGGGGGATGGCGCAGATACGCAGTATTTT. This gives the protein CAVLAGDGADTQYF. V and J are TRBV12-3 or TRBV12-4 and TRBJ2-3, with TRBD2 matching 11 bases. With V trimmed by 11 bases and J by 4 bases, 8 bases remained unmatched. This CDR3 is built from 14 residues.